Shown below are 10 T cell receptor beta chains from a single sample sequenced in a study of PD-1 blockade in classical Hodgkin lymphoma. Indicated time point: cycle 4 day 1 (C4D1), after about 6 weeks of nivolumab. Every patient had relapsed following autologous stem cell transplantation, and cohorts differed in brentuximab vedotin exposure. Assay used: immunoSEQ multiplex PCR; TCRdb lists only in-frame clones, some missing. Among about 39,000 clones listed, over 75% were seen once. Sequenced here: peripheral blood mononuclear cells (PBMCs), sampled before the fourth cycle of nivolumab. The receptors were gathered from a human donor with classical Hodgkin lymphoma.

The genes are TRBV6-5 and TRBJ2-2; D possibly corresponds to TRBD2 (6 bases). The CDR3 consists of 15 residues. Deletions cut 0 bases from V and 1 base from J, with 6 bases between. The germline V gene encodes CDR1 MNHEY and CDR2 SVGAGI. The CDR3 sequence is CASSYSGGNTGELFF. The CDR3 DNA reads TGTGCCAGCAGTTACTCCGGGGGGAACACCGGGGAGCTGTTTTTT.

For this clone: Germline is not matched at one junction end, which may reflect a read error. The CDR3 loop is CASSLIGQGQVF. Written as DNA, the CDR3 is TGTGCCAGCAGCTTAATAGGACAGGGCCAAGTCTTC. The gene calls are TRBV7-2 and TRBJ2-1, with 8 bases that match TRBD1. This CDR3 comprises 12 residues. Germline assignment: CDR1 SGHTA and CDR2 FQGNSA.

V gene TRBV30 combines with J gene TRBJ2-3; 11 nucleotides agree with TRBD1. The CDR3 covers 17 residues. Per the germline V gene, CDR1 is GTSNPN and CDR2 is SVGIG (reference sequence). V was pared by 2 bases and J by 4 bases, with 11 bases of the junction left unmatched. CDR3 loop: CAWSPLDRGLFADTQYF. CDR3 sequence (DNA): TGTGCCTGGAGTCCTTTGGACAGGGGGCTTTTCGCAGATACGCAGTATTTT.

The chain uses TRBV19 and TRBJ2-1; D is possibly TRBD2 (6 bases). V was cut by 0 bases and J by 2 bases, with 8 bases left in between. The CDR3 covers 15 residues. The germline gives CDR1 LNHDA, CDR2 SQIVND (reference sequence). CDR3 nucleotides: TGTGCCAGTAGTATAGATCGGGGGACCTACAATGAGCAGTTCTTC. It codes for CASSIDRGTYNEQFF.

The chain has TRBV18 and TRBJ2-7; 8 bases are shared with TRBD1. The CDR3 has 14 amino acids. CDR1 is KGHSH, CDR2 LQKENI, per germline. Trimming took 3 bases from V and 8 from J; bases not matched to a gene: 9. The CDR3 region is CASSPSDRETKQYF. The CDR3 DNA sequence: TGTGCCAGCTCACCGTCGGACAGGGAAACAAAGCAGTACTTC.

The gene calls are TRBV11-3 and TRBJ1-1; 7 bases are a match to TRBD1. From germline, CDR1 is SGHNT and CDR2 YENEEA. The CDR3 loop spans 13 amino acids. Trimming took 3 bases from V and 5 from J; bases not matched to a gene: 3. The CDR3 protein is CASSFAGGTEAFF. CDR3 in DNA: TGTGCCAGCAGCTTCGCAGGGGGGACTGAAGCTTTCTTT.

This clone was observed a few times. The J gene is TRBJ1-2, the V gene TRBV7-8; D ambiguous. Germline CDR1 and CDR2: SGHVS and FQNEAQ. Trimming took off 5 bases at V and 6 bases at J, with 22 bases between the two ends. CDR3 length: 16 amino acids. The CDR3 region is CASSGFEVVPLDGYTF. The CDR3 DNA follows: TGTGCCAGCAGCGGTTTTGAGGTTGTTCCCCTGGATGGCTACACCTTC.

This clone was seen once. The genes are TRBV7-3 and TRBJ2-3; D unresolved. The CDR3 runs to 13 residues. The V gene lost 5 bases and the J gene lost 2 bases, with 8 bases spanning the gap. Germline V lookup: CDR1 SGHTA, CDR2 FQGTGA. The CDR3 DNA sequence: TGTGCCAGCAGCCCTACCCCCACAGATACGCAGTATTTT. It is translated as CASSPTPTDTQYF.

The rearrangement joins TRBV28 to TRBJ1-5; D unclear. CDR3 length: 14 residues. Trimming took off 5 bases at V and 6 bases at J, with 14 bases between the two ends. CDR1 MDHEN and CDR2 SYDVKM come from the germline V gene. The chain's CDR3 is CASSTNRDSQPQHF. In nucleotides, the CDR3 is TGTGCCAGCAGTACAAACAGAGACTCTCAGCCCCAGCATTTT.

This rearrangement joins TRBV2 to TRBJ2-5, with a possible D match to TRBD2 (5 bases). Germline CDR1 and CDR2: SNHLY and FYNNEI. Trimming cost V 8 bases and J 4 bases, with 11 bases left between them. CDR3 length: 12 amino acids. As DNA, the CDR3 is TGTGCCAGCGGAACTAGGGTAGAGACCCAGTACTTC. It yields the protein CASGTRVETQYF. Supplemented by reference TRBV2 and TRBJ2-5, the full variable domain reads EPEVTQTPSHQVTQMGQEVILRCVPISNHLYFYWYRQILGQKVEFLVSFYNNEISEKSEIFDDQFSVERPDGSNFTLKIRSTKLEDSAMYFCASGTRVETQYFGPGTRLLVL.